The sequence of this T cell receptor (beta chain) was determined in a study of control samples from healthy donors and cancer patients. This CDR3 comprises 15 residues. Germline V gene sequence: CDR1 MNHNY, CDR2 SVGAGI (reference sequence). The ends were cut back, 7 bases at V and 2 bases at J, with 15 bases in the middle. Using immunoSEQ multiplex PCR, the repertoire was profiled, and TCRdb retains in-frame clones only, with some absent. The sample carries roughly 88,000 clones, 90% to 95% recorded once. In its sample, this clone was seen once. This chain uses TRBV6-6 with TRBJ1-5; D may be TRBD1 (6 bases). The sequenced sample was blood. The sequence came from a man younger than 30 in good health. In DNA, the CDR3 is TGTGCCAGCACCCCGGGACATCTTGGCAATCAGCCCCAGCATTTT. Translated, it gives CASTPGHLGNQPQHF.